This is a list of T cell receptor beta chains from one sample in a study of cytomegalovirus exposure and HLA in healthy donors. TCRdb keeps only in-frame clones here, not all; method: immunoSEQ multiplex PCR. The data show approximately 120,000 clones, under 85% seen once. Sequencing was performed on PBMCs. Receptor source: a woman between 40 and 55 years old in good health and CMV-seropositive. CDR3s include the opening cysteine and the closing phenylalanine or tryptophan. D genes are given only for firm matches. Rows give clone size only sometimes, using once, few, many, or a class for an expanded clone.

TRBJ2-2	TRBV7-2	-	TRBD2	CASSWTSGRPGELFF	TGTGCCAGCAGCTGGACTAGCGGGAGACCCGGGGAGCTGTTTTTT
TRBJ1-5	TRBV7-6	-	-	CASSPRGNGNQPQHF	TGTGCCAGCAGCCCCAGGGGAAACGGTAATCAGCCCCAGCATTTT
TRBJ2-5	TRBV30	few	TRBD1	CAWTHDGRSGGARETQYF	TGTGCCTGGACCCACGACGGACGTTCAGGGGGCGCACGAGAGACCCAGTACTTC
TRBJ2-5	TRBV2	-	-	CASSEEGGEAQYF	TGTGCCAGCAGTGAAGAAGGAGGTGAGGCCCAGTACTTC
TRBJ1-2	TRBV20-1	-	-	CSQGRSGGYTF	TGCAGTCAGGGTAGATCAGGGGGCTACACCTTC
TRBJ2-7	TRBV19	-	-	CASSGQEQYF	TGTGCCAGTAGCGGACAGGAGCAGTACTTC
TRBJ2-6	TRBV19	-	-	CASSIGLPSGANVLTF	TGTGCCAGTAGTATAGGACTGCCCTCTGGGGCCAACGTCCTGACTTTC
TRBJ1-2	TRBV5-1	-	TRBD1	CASSLQPGQGTEGYTF	TGCGCCAGCAGCCTCCAGCCGGGACAGGGCACGGAAGGCTACACCTTC
TRBJ2-4	TRBV5-6	-	TRBD2	CASSLVAGGGLAKNIQYF	TGTGCCAGCAGCTTAGTGGCGGGAGGGGGCTTAGCCAAAAACATTCAGTACTTC
TRBJ2-6	TRBV18	-	TRBD1	CASSPRDRVDSGANVLTF	TGTGCCAGCTCACCGAGGGACAGGGTTGACTCTGGGGCCAACGTCCTGACTTTC
TRBJ1-2	TRBV5-4	-	TRBD1	CASSPKGQGIYGYTF	TGTGCCAGCAGCCCCAAGGGACAGGGGATCTATGGCTACACCTTC
TRBJ1-1	TRBV15	-	-	CATSGGRGGWTEAFF	TGTGCCACCAGCGGAGGCAGGGGTGGGTGGACTGAAGCTTTCTTT
TRBJ1-4	TRBV5-1	-	-	CASSRRPRAATNEKLFF	TGCGCCAGCAGCCGTAGACCGAGGGCGGCAACTAATGAAAAACTGTTTTTT
TRBJ1-2	TRBV19	-	-	CASRPGQSLLYGYTF	TGTGCCAGTAGGCCAGGACAGTCTCTTCTCTATGGCTACACCTTC
TRBJ1-4	TRBV6-1	-	-	CASTGVNEKLFF	TGTGCCAGCACAGGGGTTAATGAAAAACTGTTTTTT
TRBJ2-1	TRBV19	-	TRBD2	CASRSSGRSYNEQFF	TGTGCCAGTAGATCCAGCGGGAGGTCGTACAATGAGCAGTTCTTC
TRBJ2-1	TRBV4-1	few	-	CASSQDEGDPLNEQFF	TGCGCCAGCAGCCAAGATGAGGGAGACCCTTTAAATGAGCAGTTCTTC
TRBJ2-1	TRBV4-2	-	TRBD1	CASSQRQGPYNEQFF	TGTGCCAGCAGCCAGAGACAGGGACCATACAATGAGCAGTTCTTC
TRBJ2-2	TRBV29-1	-	-	CSVELQGGTGELFF	TGCAGCGTTGAGTTACAGGGTGGTACCGGGGAGCTGTTTTTT
TRBJ2-3	TRBV4-2	-	TRBD1	CASSYSTGRTDTQYF	TGTGCCAGCAGTTACTCGACAGGGCGCACAGATACGCAGTATTTT
TRBJ2-5	TRBV2	-	TRBD1	CASSDLRTGLETQYF	TGTGCCAGCAGTGACTTGAGGACAGGGCTTGAGACCCAGTACTTC
TRBJ2-5	TRBV5-1	once	TRBD2	CASSFLAGVRETQYF	TGCGCCAGCAGCTTTCTAGCGGGAGTTAGGGAGACCCAGTACTTC
TRBJ1-2	TRBV30	-	-	CAWSPGQNYGYTF	TGTGCCTGGAGCCCCGGACAGAACTATGGCTACACCTTC
TRBJ1-2	TRBV28	-	-	CAGSFIKGDGYTF	TGTGCCGGCAGTTTTATCAAGGGGGATGGCTACACCTTC
TRBJ1-2	TRBV6-5	-	-	CASSLSRAGEHGYTF	TGTGCCAGCAGTTTATCTCGAGCGGGGGAACATGGCTACACCTTC
TRBJ1-1	TRBV5-4	few	-	CASSPEYNTEAFF	TGTGCCAGCAGCCCAGAATACAACACTGAAGCTTTCTTT
TRBJ1-5	TRBV7-2	-	-	CASSPKWRTQPQHF	TGTGCCAGCAGCCCCAAGTGGAGGACTCAGCCCCAGCATTTT
TRBJ2-1	TRBV4-2	-	-	CASSQDGDTSSYNEQFF	TGTGCCAGCAGCCAAGATGGAGACACTAGCTCCTACAATGAGCAGTTCTTC
TRBJ1-5	TRBV5-8	-	TRBD1	CASSPGQGAGQPQHF	TGTGCCAGCAGTCCAGGACAGGGGGCTGGTCAGCCCCAGCATTTT
TRBJ1-1	TRBV5-1	many	-	CASSLYGKGTEAFF	TGCGCCAGCAGCTTGTACGGGAAAGGCACTGAAGCTTTCTTT
TRBJ2-7	TRBV6-5	few	TRBD1	CASSYLDRGRREQYF	TGTGCCAGCAGTTACCTTGACAGGGGACGGCGCGAGCAGTACTTC
TRBJ2-1	TRBV11-2	-	TRBD2	CASSLVATGQTSGRGEQFF	TGTGCCAGCAGCTTAGTCGCGACAGGACAGACTAGCGGGAGGGGCGAGCAGTTCTTC
TRBJ2-5	TRBV28	-	-	CASSSGIGDKQETQYF	TGTGCCAGCAGTTCGGGGATCGGGGACAAACAAGAGACCCAGTACTTC
TRBJ1-3	TRBV29-1	-	TRBD1	CSVVWTGSGNTIYF	TGCAGCGTTGTTTGGACAGGCTCTGGAAACACCATATATTTT
TRBJ2-5	TRBV2	-	-	CASSEVAGRYETQYF	TGTGCCAGCAGTGAAGTAGCAGGGAGGTACGAGACCCAGTACTTC
TRBJ1-5	TRBV6-1	-	-	CASSPFNLDQPQHF	TGTGCCAGCAGTCCGTTTAATCTCGATCAGCCCCAGCATTTT
TRBJ1-2	TRBV5-1	once	TRBD1	CASSGTARYGYTF	TGCGCCAGCTCCGGGACAGCTCGTTATGGCTACACCTTC
TRBJ1-5	TRBV28	-	TRBD1	CASSLRKRDSRQPQHF	TGTGCCAGCAGTTTGAGAAAACGGGACAGCAGGCAGCCCCAGCATTTT
TRBJ2-3	TRBV4-1	-	TRBD2	CASSQTSGGVDTQYF	TGCGCCAGCAGCCAAACTAGCGGAGGTGTAGATACGCAGTATTTT
TRBJ2-4	TRBV5-6	-	-	CASSRDSQNIQYF	TGTGCCAGCAGCCGGGACTCCCAAAACATTCAGTACTTC
TRBJ1-2	TRBV5-1	-	TRBD1	CASSSQTGGNGYTF	TGCGCCAGCAGCTCTCAGACAGGGGGCAATGGCTACACCTTC
TRBJ2-7	TRBV4-1	-	-	CASSQELTGFSYEQYF	TGCGCCAGCAGCCAAGAATTAACAGGGTTTTCCTACGAGCAGTACTTC
TRBJ1-1	TRBV6-1	-	-	CASSEGGVNTEAFF	TGTGCCAGCAGTGAAGGGGGGGTGAACACTGAAGCTTTCTTT
TRBJ1-2	TRBV4-2	few	-	CASSQDLGAGGYTF	TGTGCCAGCAGCCAAGATTTAGGGGCAGGTGGCTACACCTTC
TRBJ2-7	TRBV4-2	-	-	CASSQGVRSYEQYF	TGTGCCAGCAGCCAAGGGGTGAGGTCCTACGAGCAGTACTTC
TRBJ1-3	TRBV19	-	TRBD1	CASSSQDRVADTIYF	TGTGCCAGTAGTTCGCAAGACAGGGTGGCGGACACCATATATTTT
TRBJ1-4	TRBV5-6	-	TRBD1	CASSQDRGRGNEKLFF	TGTGCCAGCAGCCAGGACAGGGGTCGAGGTAATGAAAAACTGTTTTTT
TRBJ2-2	TRBV4-2	once	TRBD2	CASSQEKMVAGGYGELFF	TGTGCCAGCAGCCAAGAGAAGATGGTAGCGGGAGGGTACGGGGAGCTGTTTTTT
TRBJ1-1	TRBV28	few	-	CASSLLGGVAVGVPEAFF	TGTGCCAGCAGTTTATTGGGCGGGGTCGCGGTAGGGGTACCTGAAGCTTTCTTT